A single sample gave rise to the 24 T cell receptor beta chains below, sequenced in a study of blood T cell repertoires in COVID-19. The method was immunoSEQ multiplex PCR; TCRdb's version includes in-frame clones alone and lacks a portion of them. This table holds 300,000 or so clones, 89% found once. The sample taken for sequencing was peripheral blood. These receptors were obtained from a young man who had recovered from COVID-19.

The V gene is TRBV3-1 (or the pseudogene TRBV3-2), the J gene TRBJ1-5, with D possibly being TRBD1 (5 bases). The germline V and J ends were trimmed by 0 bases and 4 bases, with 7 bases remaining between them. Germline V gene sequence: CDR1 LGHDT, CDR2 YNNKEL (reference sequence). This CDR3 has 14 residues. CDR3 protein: CASSQDAGNQPQHF. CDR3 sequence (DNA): TGTGCCAGCAGCCAAGATGCAGGGAATCAGCCCCAGCATTTT.

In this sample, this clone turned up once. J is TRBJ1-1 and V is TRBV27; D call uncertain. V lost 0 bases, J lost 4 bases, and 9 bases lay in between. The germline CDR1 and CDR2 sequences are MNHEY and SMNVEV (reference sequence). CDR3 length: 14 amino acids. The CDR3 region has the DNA TGTGCCAGCAGTTTATCACGGCGGGGCACTGAAGCTTTCTTT. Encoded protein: CASSLSRRGTEAFF.

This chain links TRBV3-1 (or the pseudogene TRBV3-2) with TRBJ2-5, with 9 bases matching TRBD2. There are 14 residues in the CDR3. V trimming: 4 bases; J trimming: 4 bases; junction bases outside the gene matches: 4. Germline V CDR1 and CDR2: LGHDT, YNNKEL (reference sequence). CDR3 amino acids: CASSLAGGPETQYF. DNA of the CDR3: TGTGCCAGCAGCCTGGCGGGGGGGCCAGAGACCCAGTACTTC.

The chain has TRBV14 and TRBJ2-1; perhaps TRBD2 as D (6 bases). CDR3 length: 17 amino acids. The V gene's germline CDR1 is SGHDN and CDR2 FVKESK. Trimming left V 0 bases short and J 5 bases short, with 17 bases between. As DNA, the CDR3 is TGTGCCAGCAGCCAAGATCCTGGCGGGGTAATTAACAATGAGCAGTTCTTC. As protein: CASSQDPGGVINNEQFF. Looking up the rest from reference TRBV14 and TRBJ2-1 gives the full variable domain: EAGVTQFPSHSVIEKGQTVTLRCDPISGHDNLYWYRRVMGKEIKFLLHFVKESKQDESGMPNNRFLAERTGGTYSTLKVQPAELEDSGVYFCASSQDPGGVINNEQFFGPGTRLTVL.

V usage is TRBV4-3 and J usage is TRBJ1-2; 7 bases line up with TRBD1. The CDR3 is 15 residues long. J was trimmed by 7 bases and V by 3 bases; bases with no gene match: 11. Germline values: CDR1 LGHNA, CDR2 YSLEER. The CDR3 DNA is TGCGCCAGCAGCCAGGAACAGGGGCAGGTGGGTGGCTACACCTTC. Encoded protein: CASSQEQGQVGGYTF.

The CDR3 DNA sequence: TGTGCCAGCAGCCAAGGGGCCTATTATGGTGAGACCCAGTACTTC. Translated, it gives CASSQGAYYGETQYF. The chain has TRBV14 and TRBJ2-5; D is uncertain. Germline V gene data show CDR1 as SGHDN and CDR2 as FVKESK. The CDR3 spans 15 residues. Deletions cut 1 base from V and 5 bases from J, with 14 bases between.

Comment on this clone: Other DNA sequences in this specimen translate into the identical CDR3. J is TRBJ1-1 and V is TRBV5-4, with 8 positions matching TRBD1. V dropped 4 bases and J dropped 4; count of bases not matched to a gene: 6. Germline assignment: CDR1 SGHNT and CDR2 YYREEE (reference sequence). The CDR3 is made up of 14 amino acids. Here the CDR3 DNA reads TGTGCCAGCAGCCCCGGACAGGGAGTCACTGAAGCTTTCTTT. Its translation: CASSPGQGVTEAFF.

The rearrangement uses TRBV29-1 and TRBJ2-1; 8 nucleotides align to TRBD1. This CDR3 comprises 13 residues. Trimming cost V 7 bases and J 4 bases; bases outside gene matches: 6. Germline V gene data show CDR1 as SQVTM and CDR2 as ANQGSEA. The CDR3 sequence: CSDHRDRYNEQFF. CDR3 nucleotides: TGCAGCGACCACCGGGACAGGTACAATGAGCAGTTCTTC.

The CDR3 is CASSLEGAGAGTEAFF. The DNA of the CDR3 is TGCGCCAGCAGCTTAGAGGGGGCAGGGGCGGGCACTGAAGCTTTCTTT. The chain carries TRBV5-1 and TRBJ1-1; 7 bases agree with TRBD1. This CDR3 contains 16 residues. V was pared by 2 bases and J by 4 bases, with 11 bases of the junction left unmatched. Germline-derived CDR1 and CDR2 are SGHRS and YFSETQ.

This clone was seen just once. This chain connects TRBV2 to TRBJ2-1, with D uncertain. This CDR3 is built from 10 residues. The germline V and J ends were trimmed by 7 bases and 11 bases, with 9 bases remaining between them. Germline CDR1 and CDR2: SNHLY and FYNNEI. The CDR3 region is CASIQTKQFF. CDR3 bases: TGTGCCAGCATTCAGACAAAGCAGTTCTTC.

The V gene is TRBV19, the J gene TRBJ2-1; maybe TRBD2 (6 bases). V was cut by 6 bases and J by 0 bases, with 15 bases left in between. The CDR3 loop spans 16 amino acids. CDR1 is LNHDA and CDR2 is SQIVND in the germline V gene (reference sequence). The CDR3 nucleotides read TGTGCCAGTAGCCGAAGGGACGGGAGCTCCTACAATGAGCAGTTCTTC. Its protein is CASSRRDGSSYNEQFF.

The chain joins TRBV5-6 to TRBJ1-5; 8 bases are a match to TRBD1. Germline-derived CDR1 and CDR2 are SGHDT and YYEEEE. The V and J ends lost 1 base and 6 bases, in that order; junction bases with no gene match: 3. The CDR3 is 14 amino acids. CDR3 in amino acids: CASSLKTGGQPQHF. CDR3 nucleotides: TGTGCCAGCAGCTTGAAAACAGGGGGTCAGCCCCAGCATTTT.

Here the CDR3 reads CAWGLAETDTQYF. The CDR3 region has the DNA TGTGCCTGGGGACTCGCGGAGACAGATACGCAGTATTTT. The rearrangement links TRBV30 to TRBJ2-3; D perhaps matches TRBD2 (5 bases). This CDR3 is built from 13 residues. V was cut by 5 bases and J by 3 bases, with 12 bases left in between. CDR1 and CDR2 from the germline V gene are GTSNPN and SVGIG (reference sequence). The complete variable domain, with remaining parts taken from reference TRBV30 and TRBJ2-3, reads SQTIHQWPATLVQPVGSPLSLECTVEGTSNPNLYWYRQAAGRGLQLLFYSVGIGQISSEVPQNLSASRPQDRQFILSSKKLLLSDSGFYLCAWGLAETDTQYFGPGTRLTVL.

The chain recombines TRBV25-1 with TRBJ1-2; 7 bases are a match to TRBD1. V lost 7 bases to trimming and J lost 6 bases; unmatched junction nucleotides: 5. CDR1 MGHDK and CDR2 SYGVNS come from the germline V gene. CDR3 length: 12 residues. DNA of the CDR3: TGTGCCAGCACCGACAGGGACGATGGCTACACCTTC. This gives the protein CASTDRDDGYTF.

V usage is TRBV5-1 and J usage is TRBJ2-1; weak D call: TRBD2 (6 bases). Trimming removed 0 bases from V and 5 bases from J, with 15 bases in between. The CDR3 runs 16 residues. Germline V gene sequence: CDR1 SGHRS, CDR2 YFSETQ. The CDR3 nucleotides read TGCGCCAGCAGCTTGGCCGCGGGGATCCCAAACAATGAGCAGTTCTTC. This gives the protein CASSLAAGIPNNEQFF.

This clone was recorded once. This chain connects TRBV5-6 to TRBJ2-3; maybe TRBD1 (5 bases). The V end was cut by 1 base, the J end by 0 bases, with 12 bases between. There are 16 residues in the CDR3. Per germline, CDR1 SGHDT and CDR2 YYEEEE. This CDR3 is CASSLKRGASTDTQYF. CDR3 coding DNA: TGTGCCAGCAGCTTGAAAAGGGGCGCTAGCACAGATACGCAGTATTTT.

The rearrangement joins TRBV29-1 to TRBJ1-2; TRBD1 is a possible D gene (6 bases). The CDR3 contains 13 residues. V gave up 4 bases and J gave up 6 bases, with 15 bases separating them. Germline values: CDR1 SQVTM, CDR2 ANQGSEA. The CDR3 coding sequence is TGCAGCGTTGTCGGGGGGCTAAACGATGGCTACACCTTC. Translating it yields CSVVGGLNDGYTF.

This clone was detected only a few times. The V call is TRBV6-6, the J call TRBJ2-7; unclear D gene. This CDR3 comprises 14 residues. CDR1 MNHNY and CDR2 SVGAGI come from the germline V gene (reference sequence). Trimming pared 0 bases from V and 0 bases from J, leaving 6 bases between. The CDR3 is CASSYSEPSYEQYF. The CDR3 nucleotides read TGTGCCAGCAGTTACTCAGAGCCCTCCTACGAGCAGTACTTC.

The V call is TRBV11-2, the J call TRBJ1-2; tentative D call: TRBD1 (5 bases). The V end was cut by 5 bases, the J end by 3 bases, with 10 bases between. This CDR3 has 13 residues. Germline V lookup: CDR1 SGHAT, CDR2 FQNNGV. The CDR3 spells CASSPQGDYGYTF. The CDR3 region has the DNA TGTGCCAGCAGCCCTCAGGGCGACTATGGCTACACCTTC. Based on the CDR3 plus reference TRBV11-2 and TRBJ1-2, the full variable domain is EAGVAQSPRYKIIEKRQSVAFWCNPISGHATLYWYQQILGQGPKLLIQFQNNGVVDDSQLPKDRFSAERLKGVDSTLKIQPAKLEDSAVYLCASSPQGDYGYTFGSGTRLTVV.

The CDR3 DNA follows: TGTGCCAGCACACGGGGAGGGTTTACAGATACGCAGTATTTT. This sequence encodes CASTRGGFTDTQYF. The chain combines TRBV9 with TRBJ2-3, with 7 bases fitting TRBD2. Germline V gene sequence: CDR1 SGDLS, CDR2 YYNGEE. Unmatched junction bases numbered 7, after V lost 6 bases and J lost 3 bases. The CDR3 covers 14 residues.

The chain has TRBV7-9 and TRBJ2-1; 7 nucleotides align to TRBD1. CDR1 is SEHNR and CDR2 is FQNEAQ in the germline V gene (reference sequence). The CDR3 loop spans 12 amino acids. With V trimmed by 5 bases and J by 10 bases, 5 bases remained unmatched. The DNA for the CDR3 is TGTGCCAGCAGCCGGGACAGTGGGGAGCAGTTCTTC. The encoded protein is CASSRDSGEQFF.

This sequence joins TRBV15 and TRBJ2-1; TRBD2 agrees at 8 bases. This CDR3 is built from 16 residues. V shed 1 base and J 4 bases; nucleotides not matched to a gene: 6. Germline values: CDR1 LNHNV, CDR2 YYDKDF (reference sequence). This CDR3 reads CATSRGALADYNEQFF. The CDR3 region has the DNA TGTGCCACCAGCAGAGGAGCACTAGCGGATTACAATGAGCAGTTCTTC.

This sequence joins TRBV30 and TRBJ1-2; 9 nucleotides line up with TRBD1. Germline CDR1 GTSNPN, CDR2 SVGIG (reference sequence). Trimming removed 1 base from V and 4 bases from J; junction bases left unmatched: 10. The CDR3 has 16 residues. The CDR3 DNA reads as TGTGCCTGGAGTGGGGTTAGGGGACAGGGCGGCTATGGCTACACCTTC. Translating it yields CAWSGVRGQGGYGYTF.

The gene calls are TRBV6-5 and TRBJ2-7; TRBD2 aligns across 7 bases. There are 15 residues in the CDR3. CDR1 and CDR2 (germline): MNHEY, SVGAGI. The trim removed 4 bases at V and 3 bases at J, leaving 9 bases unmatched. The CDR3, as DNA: TGTGCCAGCAGTTGGGGTGGGGAGGGTCTCTACGAGCAGTACTTC. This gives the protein CASSWGGEGLYEQYF.